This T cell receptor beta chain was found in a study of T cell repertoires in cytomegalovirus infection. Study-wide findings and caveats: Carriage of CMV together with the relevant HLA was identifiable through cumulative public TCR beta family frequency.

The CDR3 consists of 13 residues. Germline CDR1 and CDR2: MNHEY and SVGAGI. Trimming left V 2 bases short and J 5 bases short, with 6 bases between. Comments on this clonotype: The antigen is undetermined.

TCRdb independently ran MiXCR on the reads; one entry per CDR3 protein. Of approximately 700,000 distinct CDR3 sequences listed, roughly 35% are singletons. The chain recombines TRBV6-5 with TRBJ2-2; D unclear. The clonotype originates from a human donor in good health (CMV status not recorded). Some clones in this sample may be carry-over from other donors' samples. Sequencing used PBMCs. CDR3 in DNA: TGTGCCAGCAGTTACACCCGGACCGGGGAGCTGTTTTTT. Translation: CASSYTRTGELFF.